Presented here are 14 T cell receptor beta chains from one specimen sequenced in a study of CD8+CD57+ T cells in acquired aplastic anemia. Genomic DNA, the template, was used for profiling of the TCR beta VDJ and CDR3. One entry per CDR3 protein results from TCRdb running MiXCR on the reads. In the table there are under 250,000 distinct CDR3 sequences, roughly 35% of which are singletons. The sequencing sample was made of sorted CD4+, CD8+, or CD8+CD57+ T cells (not recorded which) from PBMCs. These receptors were obtained from a human donor in good health, serving as a control.

This clonotype showed up just a few times. The chain couples TRBV6-1 to TRBJ1-5; D is uncertain. This CDR3 region has 13 residues. CDR1 is MNHNS, CDR2 SASEGT, per germline. V shed 2 bases and J shed 3 bases, with 5 bases lying between them. Written as DNA, the CDR3 is TGTGCCAGCAGTGAAAGATACAATCAGCCCCAGCATTTT. Its translation: CASSERYNQPQHF.

In its sample, this clonotype was seen a few times. V and J are TRBV20-1 and TRBJ2-1; 10 nucleotides match TRBD2. Germline CDR1 DFQATT, CDR2 SNEGSKA (reference sequence). CDR3 length: 15 amino acids. The V and J ends lost 1 base and 6 bases, in that order; junction bases with no gene match: 6. CDR3: CSARAPLAGANEQFF. The DNA for the CDR3 is TGCAGTGCTAGAGCCCCCCTAGCGGGAGCCAATGAGCAGTTCTTC.

The rearrangement joins TRBV19 to TRBJ1-6, with D tentatively TRBD1 (6 bases). Between the trimmed V and J ends, which lost 11 bases and 14 bases, there was a span of 22 bases. Germline lookup yields CDR1 LNHDA and CDR2 SQIVND (reference sequence). There are 13 residues in the CDR3. The CDR3 nucleotides read TGTGCCTGGGCCCAAGGGACACCCGAAGCCCTCCACTTT. Protein product: CAWAQGTPEALHF.

This clonotype was seen ten or more times. This rearrangement joins TRBV9 to TRBJ2-1, with unresolved D. Germline V gene sequence: CDR1 SGDLS, CDR2 YYNGEE. The CDR3 runs to 12 residues. The V gene lost 0 bases and the J gene lost 7 bases, with 5 bases spanning the gap. The CDR3 reads CASSVGVNEQFF. CDR3 nucleotide sequence: TGTGCCAGCAGCGTAGGTGTTAATGAGCAGTTCTTC.

The chain joins TRBV19 to TRBJ2-7, with D uncertain. The CDR3 has 14 amino acids. Germline lookup yields CDR1 LNHDA and CDR2 SQIVND (reference sequence). Trimming took off 5 bases at V and 2 bases at J, with 13 bases between the two ends. CDR3 coding DNA: TGTGCCAGTAGTCTCGGCAGGAACACCTACGAGCAGTACTTC. The encoded protein is CASSLGRNTYEQYF.

This rearrangement joins TRBV11-2 to TRBJ2-7; 12 nucleotides align to TRBD2. This CDR3 is 16 amino acids long. After removal of 6 bases from V and 3 bases from J, the junction contained 9 bases not matched to a gene. Germline V gene data show CDR1 as SGHAT and CDR2 as FQNNGV. The CDR3: CASSPRRLAGDYEQYF. The CDR3 nucleotides are TGTGCCAGCAGTCCACGGAGACTAGCGGGAGACTACGAGCAGTACTTC.

Concerning this clonotype itself: It is likely a read error, because the conserved phenylalanine at the end of the CDR3 is missing. The gene calls are TRBV2 and TRBJ2-5, with 10 nucleotides matching TRBD2. The trim removed 7 bases at V and 2 bases at J, leaving 7 bases unmatched. This CDR3 comprises 15 residues. Germline V gene sequence: CDR1 SNHLY, CDR2 FYNNEI. Here the CDR3 DNA reads TGTGCCAGCAAATGGACTAGCGGTGAACAAGAGACCCAGTACCTC. This translates into CASKWTSGEQETQYL.

The rearrangement links TRBV29-1 to TRBJ1-1; D unresolved. Germline V gives CDR1 SQVTM, CDR2 ANQGSEA. The CDR3 runs to 12 residues. V was cut by 5 bases and J by 1 base, with 8 bases left in between. In DNA form, the CDR3 reads TGCAGCGTTTGGGTATCGAACACTGAAGCTTTCTTT. Translation gives CSVWVSNTEAFF.

This clonotype was picked up a small number of times. This chain links TRBV2 with TRBJ1-6; D may be TRBD1 (5 bases). V was pared by 6 bases and J by 7 bases, with 13 bases between. The CDR3 consists of 14 residues. Germline CDR1 SNHLY, CDR2 FYNNEI. Here the CDR3 reads CASSQTAGNSPLHF. As DNA, the CDR3 is TGTGCCAGCAGCCAGACAGCAGGCAATTCACCCCTCCACTTT. The whole variable domain, filled in from reference TRBV2 and TRBJ1-6, reads EPEVTQTPSHQVTQMGQEVILRCVPISNHLYFYWYRQILGQKVEFLVSFYNNEISEKSEIFDDQFSVERPDGSNFTLKIRSTKLEDSAMYFCASSQTAGNSPLHFGNGTRLTVT.

This clonotype was picked up a small number of times. The rearrangement uses TRBV6-1 and TRBJ1-3; unclear D gene. The CDR3 has 15 residues. CDR1 and CDR2 (germline): MNHNS, SASEGT. Trimming took off 1 base at V and 5 bases at J, with 12 bases between the two ends. This CDR3 is CASSEGGIFRNTIYF. The CDR3 nucleotides are TGTGCCAGCAGTGAAGGGGGTATATTTCGAAACACCATATATTTT.

This clonotype was detected ten times or more. The V call is TRBV9, the J call TRBJ1-4; perhaps TRBD1 as D (6 bases). V shed 0 bases and J shed 8 bases, with 14 bases lying between them. The V gene's germline CDR1 is SGDLS and CDR2 YYNGEE. This CDR3 contains 15 residues. The CDR3 loop is CASSVGPGAEEKLFF. The DNA for the CDR3 is TGTGCCAGCAGCGTAGGTCCGGGGGCAGAGGAAAAACTGTTTTTT. Full variable domain (missing parts from reference TRBV9 and TRBJ1-4): DSGVTQTPKHLITATGQRVTLRCSPRSGDLSVYWYQQSLDQGLQFLIQYYNGEERAKGNILERFSAQQFPDLHSELNLSSLELGDSALYFCASSVGPGAEEKLFFGSGTQLSVL.

This clonotype was counted at least ten times. The chain has TRBV7-9 and TRBJ1-4, with 9 bases that match TRBD1. CDR3 length: 15 residues. V lost 5 bases and J lost 3; bases outside the gene matches: 4. Germline V CDR1 and CDR2: SEHNR, FQNEAQ (reference sequence). CDR3 loop: CASSPTGGANEKLFF. The CDR3 DNA reads as TGTGCCAGCAGCCCGACAGGGGGGGCTAATGAAAAACTGTTTTTT.

This clonotype was seen ten or more times. J is TRBJ1-2 and V is TRBV20-1; D ambiguous. Trimming left V 6 bases short and J 4 bases short, with 12 bases between. Germline V gives CDR1 DFQATT, CDR2 SNEGSKA (reference sequence). This CDR3 comprises 12 residues. The CDR3 DNA follows: TGCAGTGCCCCCATCGGCAGCTATGGCTACACCTTC. This encodes CSAPIGSYGYTF.

Notes on this clonotype: Compared with germline, one end of the junction differs, possibly owing to a read error. The chain uses TRBV10-3 and TRBJ1-6; D remains ambiguous. The length of the CDR3 is 14 residues. Germline CDR1 reads ENHRY; CDR2 reads SYGVKD. The CDR3 sequence: CPISDQIVSSPLHF. The CDR3 DNA reads as TGTCCCATCAGTGATCAGATAGTGAGTTCACCCCTCCACTTT.